What follows are 24 T cell receptor beta chains derived from one specimen sequenced in a study of shared clonotypes between healthy human individuals. Generated by immunoSEQ multiplex PCR, the TCRdb table keeps only in-frame clones and is missing some. The sample yields 950,000 to 1,300,000 clones, roughly 75% seen once. Material: memory CD4+ T cells sorted from blood. Sample subset: CD45RA-negative fraction. All receptors come from a man younger than 30 in good health.

The gene calls are TRBV7-9 and TRBJ2-1; TRBD2 might be the D (7 bases). V was trimmed by 1 base and J by 3 bases, leaving 10 bases between them. The germline gives CDR1 SEHNR, CDR2 FQNEAQ (reference sequence). The CDR3 extends over 15 amino acids. The CDR3 reads CASSLDRDYYNEQFF. The CDR3 DNA follows: TGTGCCAGCAGCTTAGACAGGGACTACTACAATGAGCAGTTCTTC.

The chain is built from TRBV5-6 and TRBJ2-7; maybe TRBD1 (6 bases). The CDR3 is 14 amino acids. V was pared by 0 bases and J by 1 base, with 8 bases between. Germline lookup yields CDR1 SGHDT and CDR2 YYEEEE. This chain's CDR3 is CASSLARGSYEQYF. The CDR3 DNA reads TGTGCCAGCAGCTTGGCCAGGGGTTCCTACGAGCAGTACTTC.

As regards this clone: Other nucleotide sequences in the sample specify the same CDR3. V is TRBV6-5 and J is TRBJ2-1, with D maybe TRBD1 (6 bases). Germline V lookup: CDR1 MNHEY, CDR2 SVGAGI. V gave up 0 bases and J gave up 1 base, with 10 bases separating them. CDR3 length: 16 residues. CDR3 nucleotide sequence: TGTGCCAGCAGTTACTCCAGGGGTGGATCCTACAATGAGCAGTTCTTC. As protein: CASSYSRGGSYNEQFF.

This chain joins TRBV19 and TRBJ1-1; 7 bases fit TRBD1. V lost 5 bases, J lost 2 bases, and 8 bases stayed unmatched. This CDR3 contains 15 residues. Per germline, CDR1 LNHDA and CDR2 SQIVND (reference sequence). The CDR3 protein is CASSRPGQQNTEAFF. CDR3 coding DNA: TGTGCCAGTAGTCGACCGGGACAGCAAAACACTGAAGCTTTCTTT.

This clone was counted once. V and J are TRBV5-6 and TRBJ2-7, with 7 nucleotides matching TRBD1. Germline CDR1 and CDR2: SGHDT and YYEEEE. The V segment lost 4 bases and the J segment 0 bases; nucleotides outside the gene matches: 4. This CDR3 has 14 amino acids. The CDR3 DNA is TGTGCCAGCAGCCCGACAGGGTACTCCTACGAGCAGTACTTC. Translating it yields CASSPTGYSYEQYF.

CDR3 sequence (DNA): TGTGCCAGCAGTGACCGATCAGTCCTGAATTCACCCCTCCACTTT. Protein sequence: CASSDRSVLNSPLHF. V gene TRBV2 combines with J gene TRBJ1-6; D call uncertain. CDR1 and CDR2 from the germline V gene are SNHLY and FYNNEI. The CDR3 runs to 15 residues. Trimming stripped 3 bases from V and 7 bases from J, with 13 bases between.

The J gene is TRBJ1-2, the V gene TRBV6-1, with a tentative D call TRBD1 (5 bases). Per germline, CDR1 MNHNS and CDR2 SASEGT. This CDR3 comprises 12 residues. The V gene lost 4 bases and the J gene lost 8 bases, with 11 bases spanning the gap. The CDR3 DNA is TGTGCCAGCAGTGTCTCGGGGCTCGGCTACACCTTC. This sequence encodes CASSVSGLGYTF.

The J gene is TRBJ2-2, the V gene TRBV10-2; D perhaps matches TRBD1 (6 bases). In germline, CDR1 is WSHSY, CDR2 SAAADI. V lost 4 bases, J lost 1 base, and 7 bases lay in between. The CDR3 covers 14 residues. The CDR3 DNA sequence: TGCGCCAGCAGTGGGACAGTGAACACCGGGGAGCTGTTTTTT. Translation: CASSGTVNTGELFF.

CDR3 sequence (DNA): TGTGCCAGCAGTTACTCTAAGGTCTACGAGCAGTACTTC. It specifies CASSYSKVYEQYF. The V and J genes are TRBV6-6 and TRBJ2-5; D not resolved. The assigned J gene may be wrong: the sequence end matches TRBJ2-7 better. CDR3 length: 13 amino acids. CDR1 is MNHNY and CDR2 is SVGAGI in the germline V gene (reference sequence).

The V call is TRBV5-8, the J call TRBJ2-5, with no clear D. V lost 0 bases and J 7 bases, leaving 10 bases between the germline ends. The germline gives CDR1 SGHTS, CDR2 YDEGEE. The CDR3 spans 13 residues. Here the CDR3 reads CASSLVVLGTQYF. CDR3 nucleotides: TGTGCCAGCAGCTTGGTAGTCCTTGGGACCCAGTACTTC.

The chain recombines TRBV7-9 with TRBJ2-6, with D perhaps TRBD2 (6 bases). CDR1 is SEHNR, CDR2 FQNEAQ, per germline (reference sequence). V was trimmed by 1 base and J by 4 bases, leaving 8 bases between them. The CDR3 extends over 15 amino acids. CDR3 in DNA: TGTGCCAGCAGCTTAGGGGACTGGGGGGCCAACGTCCTGACTTTC. This encodes CASSLGDWGANVLTF.

CDR3 loop: CAWSVGTGVIEQYF. The CDR3 nucleotides are TGTGCCTGGAGTGTAGGGACAGGGGTGATCGAGCAGTACTTC. V and J are TRBV30 and TRBJ2-7; TRBD1 aligns across 10 bases. The CDR3 is 14 residues long. Looked up from germline, CDR1 is GTSNPN and CDR2 is SVGIG (reference sequence). V was clipped by 0 bases and J by 6 bases; unmatched bases: 5.

This sequence joins TRBV5-1 and TRBJ1-4; D unclear. Deletions cut 5 bases from V and 7 bases from J, with 12 bases between. CDR1 and CDR2 from the germline V gene are SGHRS and YFSETQ. This CDR3 spans 13 amino acids. In DNA form, the CDR3 reads TGCGCCAGCAGTTTTTCGGACGGTGAAAAACTGTTTTTT. Protein sequence: CASSFSDGEKLFF.

This clone was seen just once. The chain has TRBV27 and TRBJ2-7, with D perhaps given as TRBD1 or TRBD2 (5 bases each). V was trimmed by 4 bases and J by 4 bases, leaving 8 bases between them. The CDR3 loop spans 12 amino acids. CDR1 and CDR2 (germline): MNHEY, SMNVEV (reference sequence). CDR3 sequence reads: CASSSREYEQYF. For the CDR3, the DNA is TGTGCCAGCAGTTCCAGGGAGTACGAGCAGTACTTC.

Regarding this clone: Other nucleotide sequences in the sample specify the same CDR3. The chain is built from TRBV5-4 and TRBJ1-2; D is possibly TRBD1 (6 bases). The V end lost 2 bases, the J end lost 4 bases, and 9 bases lay between the germline ends. CDR3 length: 13 amino acids. CDR1 and CDR2 (germline): SGHNT, YYREEE (reference sequence). This CDR3 reads CASSLDRFYGYTF. CDR3 nucleotide sequence: TGTGCCAGCAGCTTAGACAGGTTCTATGGCTACACCTTC.

CDR3 residues: CAWRGLSGPQHF. The DNA of the CDR3 is TGTGCCTGGAGGGGACTATCAGGGCCCCAGCATTTT. The J gene is TRBJ1-5, the V gene TRBV30, with a weak D call TRBD1 (5 bases). V was clipped by 3 bases and J by 9 bases, with 12 bases between them. This CDR3 is built from 12 residues. Germline-derived CDR1 and CDR2 are GTSNPN and SVGIG (reference sequence).

V gene TRBV29-1 combines with J gene TRBJ1-1, with a tentative D call TRBD1 (5 bases). Germline assignment: CDR1 SQVTM and CDR2 ANQGSEA. The V end was cut by 7 bases, the J end by 0 bases, with 15 bases between. The CDR3 totals 14 residues. The CDR3 is CSAKTVLLNTEAFF. The CDR3 DNA sequence: TGCAGCGCTAAGACAGTCCTACTGAACACTGAAGCTTTCTTT.

This clone was seen just once. Being one base from a much bigger clone, this may be a read error. The rearrangement joins TRBV6-1 to TRBJ1-5; D may be TRBD1 (5 bases). The CDR3 has 12 residues. Germline loops: CDR1 MNHNS, CDR2 SASEGT. V dropped 6 bases and J dropped 5 bases, with 8 bases sitting between them. CDR3 coding DNA: TGTGCCAGCAGGGGGACCGATCAGCCCCAGCATTTT. Encoded protein: CASRGTDQPQHF.

This sequence joins TRBV28 and TRBJ1-2; TRBD1 is a possible D gene (5 bases). Germline V gene data show CDR1 as MDHEN and CDR2 as SYDVKM. The CDR3 is 13 amino acids. Trimming shortened V by 7 bases and J by 13 bases, and 22 bases separated the two germline ends. The CDR3 DNA reads as TGTGCCAGCACCTCAACCGCAAGGGGTCGCATCACCTTC. Translated, it gives CASTSTARGRITF.

J is TRBJ2-1 and V is TRBV2; tentative D call: TRBD2 (6 bases). Trimming took 7 bases from V and 5 from J, leaving 15 bases between them. The CDR3 runs to 14 residues. Germline CDR1 is SNHLY and CDR2 is FYNNEI. This CDR3 reads CASNHQGGDNEQFF. The CDR3 nucleotides are TGTGCCAGCAATCACCAGGGCGGGGACAATGAGCAGTTCTTC. Complete variable domain (other parts from reference TRBV2 and TRBJ2-1): EPEVTQTPSHQVTQMGQEVILRCVPISNHLYFYWYRQILGQKVEFLVSFYNNEISEKSEIFDDQFSVERPDGSNFTLKIRSTKLEDSAMYFCASNHQGGDNEQFFGPGTRLTVL.

A single count supports this clone. The chain carries TRBV27 and TRBJ1-5; tentative D call: TRBD1 (6 bases). Germline loops: CDR1 MNHEY, CDR2 SMNVEV (reference sequence). The CDR3 is 15 residues long. The germline V and J ends were trimmed by 3 bases and 1 base, with 10 bases remaining between them. The CDR3 loop reads CASSFAGASNQPQHF. The CDR3 nucleotides are TGTGCCAGCAGTTTTGCAGGGGCGAGCAATCAGCCCCAGCATTTT.

Comment on this clone: Other DNA sequences of this sample code for an identical CDR3. The CDR3 DNA is TGTGCCAGCAGTCCGCAAGAGACCCAGTACTTC. Protein sequence: CASSPQETQYF. The chain couples TRBV2 to TRBJ2-5; D is ambiguous. Germline CDR1 SNHLY, CDR2 FYNNEI. This CDR3 has 11 amino acids. V gave up 5 bases and J gave up 2 bases, with 3 bases separating them. Complete variable domain (other parts from reference TRBV2 and TRBJ2-5): EPEVTQTPSHQVTQMGQEVILRCVPISNHLYFYWYRQILGQKVEFLVSFYNNEISEKSEIFDDQFSVERPDGSNFTLKIRSTKLEDSAMYFCASSPQETQYFGPGTRLLVL.

CDR3 in DNA: TGCGCCAGCAGCTTGGAAGTCTCGAAGTCGGATACGCAGTATTTT. Amino acid sequence: CASSLEVSKSDTQYF. The V gene is TRBV5-1, the J gene TRBJ2-3; D is unresolved. This CDR3 comprises 15 residues. Trimming cost V 0 bases and J 6 bases, with 14 bases left between them. The germline V gene encodes CDR1 SGHRS and CDR2 YFSETQ.

The chain combines TRBV18 with TRBJ1-6, with a weak D call TRBD1 (5 bases). This CDR3 has 15 amino acids. CDR1 KGHSH and CDR2 LQKENI come from the germline V gene. V lost 4 bases to trimming and J lost 4 bases, with 11 bases between them. The CDR3 DNA is TGTGCCAGCTCACTCGGGGCAGATTATAATTCACCCCTCCACTTT. Its translation is CASSLGADYNSPLHF.